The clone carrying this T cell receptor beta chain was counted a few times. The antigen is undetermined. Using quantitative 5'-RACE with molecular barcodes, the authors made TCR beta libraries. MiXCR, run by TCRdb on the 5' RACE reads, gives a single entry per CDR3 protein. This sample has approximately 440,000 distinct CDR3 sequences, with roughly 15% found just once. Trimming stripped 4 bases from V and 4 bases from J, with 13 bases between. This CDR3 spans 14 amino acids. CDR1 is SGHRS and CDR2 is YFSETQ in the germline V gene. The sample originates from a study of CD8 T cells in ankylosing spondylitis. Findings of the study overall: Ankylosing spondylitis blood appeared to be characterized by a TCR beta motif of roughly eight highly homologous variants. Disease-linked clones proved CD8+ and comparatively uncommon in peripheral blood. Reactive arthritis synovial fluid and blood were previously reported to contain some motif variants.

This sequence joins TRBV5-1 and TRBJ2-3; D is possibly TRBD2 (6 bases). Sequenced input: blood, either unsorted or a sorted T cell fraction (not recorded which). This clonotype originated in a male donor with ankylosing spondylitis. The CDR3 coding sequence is TGCGCCAGCAGCAACGGCGGGGTGGCAGATACGCAGTATTTT. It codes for CASSNGGVADTQYF.